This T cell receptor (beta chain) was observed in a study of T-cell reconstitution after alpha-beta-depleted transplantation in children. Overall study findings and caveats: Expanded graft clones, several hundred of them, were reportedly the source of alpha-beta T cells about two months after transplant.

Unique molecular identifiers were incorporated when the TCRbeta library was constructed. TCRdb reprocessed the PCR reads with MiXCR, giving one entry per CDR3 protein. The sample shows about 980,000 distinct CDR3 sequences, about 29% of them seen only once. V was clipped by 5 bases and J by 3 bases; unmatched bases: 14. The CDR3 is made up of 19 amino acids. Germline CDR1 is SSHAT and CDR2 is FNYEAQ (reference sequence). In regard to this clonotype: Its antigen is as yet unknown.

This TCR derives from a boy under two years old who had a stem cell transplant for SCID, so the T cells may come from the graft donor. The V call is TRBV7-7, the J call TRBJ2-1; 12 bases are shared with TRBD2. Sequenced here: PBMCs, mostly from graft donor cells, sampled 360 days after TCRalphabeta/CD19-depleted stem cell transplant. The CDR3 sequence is CASSPAGLAGVGRYNEQFF. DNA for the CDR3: TGTGCCAGCAGCCCGGCGGGACTAGCGGGCGTCGGGCGCTACAATGAGCAGTTCTTC. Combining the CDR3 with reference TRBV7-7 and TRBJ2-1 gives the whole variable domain GAGVSQSPRYKVTKRGQDVTLRCDPISSHATLYWYQQALGQGPEFLTYFNYEAQPDKSGLPSDRFSAERPEGSISTLTIQRTEQRDSAMYRCASSPAGLAGVGRYNEQFFGPGTRLTVL.